The 28 T cell receptor beta chains presented below share a single source sample, sequenced in a study of graft-versus-host responses after intestinal transplantation. Method: immunoSEQ multiplex PCR; TCRdb's copy keeps in-frame clones and lacks some. The sample lists about 10,000 clones, around 93% occurring once. The sample in question was PBMCs, obtained about 45 days after intestinal transplantation. The receptors come from a human patient who received an intestinal transplant, so some T cells may come from the graft donor.

The J gene is TRBJ1-4, the V gene TRBV2, with a tentative D call TRBD1 (6 bases). The CDR3 sequence is 16 residues long. Trimming left V 3 bases short and J 0 bases short, with 11 bases between. Germline V gene lookup returns CDR1 SNHLY and CDR2 FYNNEI. The CDR3 loop reads CASSEQGPPTNEKLFF. CDR3 nucleotides: TGTGCCAGCAGTGAGCAGGGGCCCCCAACTAATGAAAAACTGTTTTTT.

The gene calls are TRBV29-1 and TRBJ2-7; 7 bases are shared with TRBD1. The junction had 9 bases not matched to a gene; V was cut back by 3 bases and J by 4 bases. Germline V lookup: CDR1 SQVTM, CDR2 ANQGSEA. The CDR3 spans 14 residues. In DNA form, the CDR3 reads TGCAGCGTTGAGATGACAGGGTCGGGATACGAGCAGTACTTC. Protein: CSVEMTGSGYEQYF.

This rearrangement joins TRBV5-6 to TRBJ2-5, with D perhaps being TRBD1 or TRBD2 (6 bases each). Germline CDR1 and CDR2: SGHDT and YYEEEE. The CDR3 spans 18 residues. V lost 0 bases and J lost 5, with 23 bases in between. The CDR3 DNA is TGTGCCAGCAGCTTGGGATGGGGCCTAGGGGGGCCCCGGGAGACCCAGTACTTC. Amino acid sequence: CASSLGWGLGGPRETQYF.

This clone was seen a single time. The chain couples TRBV11-2 to TRBJ2-3; 8 bases match TRBD2. Germline values: CDR1 SGHAT, CDR2 FQNNGV. V dropped 5 bases and J dropped 5; count of bases not matched to a gene: 9. CDR3 size: 15 residues. The DNA for the CDR3 is TGTGCCAGCAGCACCCCGGGACTAGATAGAGATACGCAGTATTTT. This codes for CASSTPGLDRDTQYF.

The genes are TRBV11-2 and TRBJ2-6, with D possibly being TRBD2 (6 bases). The CDR3 is made up of 16 amino acids. Trimming pared 8 bases from V and 0 bases from J, leaving 14 bases between. The germline V gene encodes CDR1 SGHAT and CDR2 FQNNGV. CDR3 in amino acids: CASHRLGSSGANVLTF. CDR3 in DNA: TGTGCCAGCCACCGACTCGGGAGCTCTGGGGCCAACGTCCTGACTTTC. Full variable domain (missing parts from reference TRBV11-2 and TRBJ2-6): EAGVAQSPRYKIIEKRQSVAFWCNPISGHATLYWYQQILGQGPKLLIQFQNNGVVDDSQLPKDRFSAERLKGVDSTLKIQPAKLEDSAVYLCASHRLGSSGANVLTFGAGSRLTVL.

The chain couples TRBV19 to TRBJ2-7, with 14 bases lining up with TRBD2. V was clipped by 4 bases and J by 0 bases; unmatched bases: 8. Germline values: CDR1 LNHDA, CDR2 SQIVND (reference sequence). This CDR3 is built from 18 residues. The CDR3 reads CASSKGTSGGPSSYEQYF. In DNA, the CDR3 is TGTGCCAGTAGTAAGGGGACTAGCGGGGGCCCCAGCTCCTACGAGCAGTACTTC.

V gene TRBV6-1 combines with J gene TRBJ1-1; D is unresolved. Germline CDR1 MNHNS, CDR2 SASEGT. The CDR3 length is 12 residues. Trimming took off 7 bases at V and 1 base at J, with 7 bases between the two ends. The DNA for the CDR3 is TGTGCCAGCAATATGGGGAACACTGAAGCTTTCTTT. Translation gives CASNMGNTEAFF.

V usage is TRBV29-1 and J usage is TRBJ2-3, with D perhaps TRBD1 (6 bases). The V end was cut by 4 bases, the J end by 2 bases, with 13 bases between. In germline, CDR1 is SQVTM, CDR2 ANQGSEA. The CDR3 sequence is 14 residues long. CDR3 coding DNA: TGCAGCGTTGCCGACAGGTTCGTCACAGATACGCAGTATTTT. Residues: CSVADRFVTDTQYF.

The CDR3 loop is CASSPVGGENTEAFF. The CDR3 coding sequence is TGCGCCAGCAGCCCGGTGGGGGGGGAGAACACTGAAGCTTTCTTT. The rearrangement joins TRBV23-1 to TRBJ1-1; D may be TRBD1 (5 bases). TRBV23-1 is known as an ORF, though its function is uncertain. This CDR3 has 15 amino acids. The V end lost 6 bases, the J end lost 1 base, and 15 bases lay between the germline ends.

The chain uses TRBV6-5 and TRBJ1-1; D possibly corresponds to TRBD1 (6 bases). The CDR3 runs to 16 residues. Germline assignment: CDR1 MNHEY and CDR2 SVGAGI. V was trimmed by 2 bases and J by 1 base, leaving 14 bases between them. CDR3 in DNA: TGTGCCAGCAGTTACCGGGGGGCATCGGAGAACACTGAAGCTTTCTTT. Its translation is CASSYRGASENTEAFF.

The rearrangement links TRBV10-1 to TRBJ1-1; possibly TRBD1 for D (5 bases). Germline-derived CDR1 and CDR2 are WNHNN and SYGVQD (reference sequence). The CDR3 has 14 residues. Trimming took off 0 bases at V and 4 bases at J, with 9 bases between the two ends. CDR3 sequence (DNA): TGCGCCAGCAGTGAGTCCCTACAGGCCACTGAAGCTTTCTTT. This encodes CASSESLQATEAFF.

The chain has TRBV7-8 and TRBJ2-3, with 7 nucleotides matching TRBD1. Germline CDR1 is SGHVS and CDR2 is FQNEAQ. The V and J ends lost 4 bases and 2 bases, in that order; junction bases with no gene match: 9. This CDR3 comprises 16 residues. CDR3 loop: CASSSNYRGSTDTQYF. In DNA form, the CDR3 reads TGTGCCAGCAGCTCTAACTACAGGGGATCCACAGATACGCAGTATTTT.

This chain uses TRBV5-1 with TRBJ2-7; perhaps TRBD1 as D (6 bases). The CDR3 is made up of 15 amino acids. Germline V gene lookup returns CDR1 SGHRS and CDR2 YFSETQ. The germline V and J ends were trimmed by 4 bases and 2 bases, with 16 bases remaining between them. The CDR3 here is CASSPPQGYTYEQYF. The CDR3 nucleotides read TGCGCCAGCAGCCCACCCCAGGGGTATACCTACGAGCAGTACTTC.

This chain joins TRBV4-2 and TRBJ1-6, with D possibly TRBD1 on 6 matching bases. The CDR3 has 15 amino acids. Germline V gene lookup returns CDR1 LGHNA and CDR2 YNFKEQ. V was cut by 0 bases and J by 7 bases, with 10 bases left in between. This CDR3 reads CASSQDGGLNSPLHF. The CDR3 DNA reads as TGTGCCAGCAGCCAAGACGGGGGGCTGAATTCACCCCTCCACTTT.

The V and J genes are TRBV9 and TRBJ2-7; 9 bases are a match to TRBD2. Germline assignment: CDR1 SGDLS and CDR2 YYNGEE. V gave up 0 bases and J gave up 3 bases; unmatched junction bases: 4. This CDR3 comprises 15 residues. This CDR3 reads CASSVGSGGLYEQYF. In DNA, the CDR3 is TGTGCCAGCAGCGTAGGGAGCGGGGGGCTCTACGAGCAGTACTTC.

The chain recombines TRBV6-6 with TRBJ2-3; TRBD2 is a possible D gene (6 bases). CDR1 and CDR2 from the germline V gene are MNHNY and SVGAGI (reference sequence). With 6 bases removed from V and 2 bases from J, the gap between germline ends came to 12 bases. The CDR3 covers 14 residues. The CDR3 is CASRGTSFTDTQYF. CDR3 DNA: TGTGCCAGCAGGGGGACTTCCTTCACAGATACGCAGTATTTT.

The rearrangement links TRBV27 to TRBJ2-3; 11 bases agree with TRBD2. This CDR3 has 23 amino acids. The V segment lost 2 bases and the J segment 2 bases; nucleotides outside the gene matches: 24. Germline CDR1 is MNHEY and CDR2 is SMNVEV (reference sequence). The CDR3 sequence: CASSLKGSGGAGTWATHTDTQYF. CDR3 sequence (DNA): TGTGCCAGCAGTTTAAAGGGTAGCGGGGGGGCCGGGACCTGGGCCACACACACAGATACGCAGTATTTT.

The chain is built from TRBV6-1 and TRBJ1-2; D ambiguous. With 1 base removed from V and 1 base from J, the gap between germline ends came to 7 bases. Germline CDR1 is MNHNS and CDR2 is SASEGT. The CDR3 runs 14 residues. CDR3 residues: CASSEEGFNYGYTF. In DNA, the CDR3 is TGTGCCAGCAGTGAAGAGGGTTTTAACTATGGCTACACCTTC.

The table lists this clone with a few counts. The rearrangement uses TRBV6-5 and TRBJ1-2, with D maybe TRBD1 (6 bases). Trimming removed 5 bases from V and 8 bases from J, with 12 bases in between. Germline V gene lookup returns CDR1 MNHEY and CDR2 SVGAGI. CDR3 length: 12 residues. CDR3 region: CASSGTLGGYTF. CDR3 DNA sequence: TGTGCCAGCAGTGGGACATTGGGGGGCTACACCTTC.

V is TRBV6-4 and J is TRBJ1-6; a possible D gene is TRBD1 (5 bases). V was shortened by 4 bases and J by 5 bases, with 12 bases between the two germline ends. Per germline, CDR1 MRHNA and CDR2 SNTAGT. The CDR3 length is 15 residues. CDR3 DNA sequence: TGTGCCAGCAGTGGTTCCGCAGGGAATAATTCACCCCTCCACTTT. Protein product: CASSGSAGNNSPLHF.

CDR3 sequence (DNA): TGTGCCAGCAGTGAGTGGGGCACAGATACGCAGTATTTT. The encoded protein is CASSEWGTDTQYF. The chain carries TRBV2 and TRBJ2-3; unclear D gene. The CDR3 runs to 13 residues. Per germline, CDR1 SNHLY and CDR2 FYNNEI. Trimming removed 3 bases from V and 1 base from J, with 5 bases in between.

CDR3 sequence reads: CASSLAGSQQPQHF. The CDR3 DNA reads TGTGCCAGCAGCTTGGCGGGGTCGCAGCAGCCCCAGCATTTT. V is TRBV5-4 and J is TRBJ1-5; D gene ambiguous. The V end was cut by 0 bases, the J end by 7 bases, with 11 bases between. The germline V gene has CDR1 SGHNT and CDR2 YYREEE (reference sequence). This CDR3 contains 14 residues.

The rearrangement uses TRBV9 and TRBJ1-6; 10 positions match TRBD1. CDR3 length equals 16 residues. CDR1 is SGDLS and CDR2 is YYNGEE in the germline V gene. Trimming took 2 bases from V and 5 from J; bases not matched to a gene: 4. The DNA of the CDR3 is TGTGCCAGCAGCGTCCACGGACAGGGGGATAATTCACCCCTCCACTTT. Its translation: CASSVHGQGDNSPLHF.

The V and J genes are TRBV5-1 and TRBJ2-1; tentative D call: TRBD1 (6 bases). The germline V gene has CDR1 SGHRS and CDR2 YFSETQ. The CDR3 runs 13 residues. The V end was cut by 4 bases, the J end by 6 bases, with 11 bases between. CDR3 coding DNA: TGCGCCAGCAGCGGGGGCCAATGCAATGAGCAGTTCTTC. Its protein product is CASSGGQCNEQFF.

V is TRBV4-1 and J is TRBJ1-5; possible D gene TRBD1, 5 bases. Trimming left V 0 bases short and J 6 bases short, with 12 bases between. The CDR3 contains 15 residues. Germline V gives CDR1 MGHRA, CDR2 YSYEKL. CDR3: CASSQDEGTSQPQHF. Here the CDR3 DNA reads TGCGCCAGCAGCCAAGATGAGGGGACCAGTCAGCCCCAGCATTTT.

The J gene is TRBJ2-7, the V gene TRBV7-9, with D possibly matching TRBD2 (5 bases). Germline lookup yields CDR1 SEHNR and CDR2 FQNEAQ (reference sequence). This CDR3 contains 13 residues. The V and J ends lost 1 base and 7 bases respectively, with 11 bases between them. CDR3 amino acids: CASSLGPSGEQYF. The CDR3 DNA follows: TGTGCCAGCAGCTTAGGCCCCTCGGGAGAGCAGTACTTC.

The chain combines TRBV2 with TRBJ1-2, with a weak D call TRBD1 (5 bases). Trimming stripped 7 bases from V and 7 bases from J, with 13 bases between. The CDR3 has 12 residues. CDR1 SNHLY and CDR2 FYNNEI come from the germline V gene. The CDR3 loop reads CASIGGTGGYTF. The DNA of the CDR3 is TGTGCCAGCATTGGAGGGACGGGTGGCTACACCTTC.

V usage is TRBV11-1 and J usage is TRBJ2-7, with 7 positions matching TRBD1. CDR3 length: 12 amino acids. From germline, CDR1 is SGHAT and CDR2 FQDESV (reference sequence). J lost 3 bases, V lost 4 bases, and 0 bases had no gene match. The CDR3 DNA is TGTGCCAGCAGCTGGACAGGCTACGAGCAGTACTTC. Its protein product is CASSWTGYEQYF.